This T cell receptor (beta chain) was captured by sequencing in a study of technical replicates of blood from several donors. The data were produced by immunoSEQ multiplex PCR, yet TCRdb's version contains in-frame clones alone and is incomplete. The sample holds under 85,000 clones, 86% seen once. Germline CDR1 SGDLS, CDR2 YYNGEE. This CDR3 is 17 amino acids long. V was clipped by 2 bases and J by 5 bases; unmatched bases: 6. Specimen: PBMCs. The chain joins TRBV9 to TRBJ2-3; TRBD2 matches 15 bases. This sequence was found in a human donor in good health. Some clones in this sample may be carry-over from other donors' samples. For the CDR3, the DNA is TGTGCCAGCAGCGTTGGCGGACTAGCGGGGGGGGGAGATACGCAGTATTTT. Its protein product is CASSVGGLAGGGDTQYF.